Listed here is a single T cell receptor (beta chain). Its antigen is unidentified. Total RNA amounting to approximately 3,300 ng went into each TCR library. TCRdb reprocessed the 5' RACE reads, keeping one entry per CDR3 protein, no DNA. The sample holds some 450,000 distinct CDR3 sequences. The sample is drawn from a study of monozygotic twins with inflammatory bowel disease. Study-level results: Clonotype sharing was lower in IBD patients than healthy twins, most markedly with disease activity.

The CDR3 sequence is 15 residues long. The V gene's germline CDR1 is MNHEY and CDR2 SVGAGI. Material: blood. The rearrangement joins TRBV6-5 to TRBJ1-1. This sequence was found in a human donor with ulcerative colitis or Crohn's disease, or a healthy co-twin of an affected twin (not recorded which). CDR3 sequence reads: CASSYLGGMNTEAFF.